These 32 T cell receptor beta chains were all obtained from the same sample, sequenced in a study of OX40 agonist ivuxolimab in advanced cancers. Profiled with immunoSEQ multiplex PCR; TCRdb holds only in-frame clones, not every one. The sample lists approximately 13,000 clones, roughly 69% occurring once. This material consisted of CD4+ or CD8+ T cells sorted from blood, taken in a trial of the OX40 agonist ivuxolimab. The receptor source for this set is an adult with an advanced solid tumor such as melanoma, head and neck, liver or kidney cancer.

The rearrangement uses TRBV27 and TRBJ2-1; no firm D call. This CDR3 has 15 amino acids. From germline, CDR1 is MNHEY and CDR2 SMNVEV (reference sequence). The V end lost 2 bases, the J end lost 4 bases, and 12 bases lay between the germline ends. The CDR3 sequence: CASSLGVPEYNEQFF. The CDR3 DNA follows: TGTGCCAGCAGTTTAGGGGTCCCCGAATACAATGAGCAGTTCTTC.

The V call is TRBV6-1, the J call TRBJ1-1; no firm D call. Germline V CDR1 and CDR2: MNHNS, SASEGT. Trimming took off 3 bases at V and 0 bases at J, with 11 bases between the two ends. This CDR3 has 15 residues. DNA for the CDR3: TGTGCCAGCAGTGAGCACGCCTACATGAACACTGAAGCTTTCTTT. Protein sequence: CASSEHAYMNTEAFF.

The V and J genes are TRBV7-9 and TRBJ2-3; D is unclear. The CDR3 has 15 residues. CDR1 and CDR2 (germline): SEHNR, FQNEAQ (reference sequence). V lost 3 bases to trimming and J lost 2 bases, with 12 bases between them. The CDR3 sequence is CASSLGSWATDTQYF. The CDR3 region has the DNA TGTGCCAGCAGCTTGGGTAGCTGGGCCACAGATACGCAGTATTTT.

The genes are TRBV9 and TRBJ2-2; 10 bases line up with TRBD2. V shed 4 bases, J shed 1 base, and the junction held 4 bases outside the gene matches. Looked up from germline, CDR1 is SGDLS and CDR2 is YYNGEE. This CDR3 region has 16 residues. The CDR3 loop reads CASSPWTSGNTGELFF. The CDR3 bases are TGTGCCAGCAGCCCCTGGACTAGCGGGAACACCGGGGAGCTGTTTTTT.

This clone was recorded only once. The rearrangement joins TRBV4-1 to TRBJ1-3, with D possibly matching TRBD1 (6 bases). V was shortened by 4 bases and J by 1 base, with 8 bases between the two germline ends. There are 14 residues in the CDR3. Germline lookup yields CDR1 MGHRA and CDR2 YSYEKL. CDR3 nucleotide sequence: TGCGCCAGCAGCCTACAGGGTTCTGGAAACACCATATATTTT. Encoded protein: CASSLQGSGNTIYF.

This clone was observed a handful of times. The chain has TRBV15 and TRBJ2-3; perhaps TRBD1 as D (6 bases). In germline, CDR1 is LNHNV, CDR2 YYDKDF (reference sequence). The CDR3 spans 16 residues. Trimming stripped 4 bases from V and 0 bases from J, with 14 bases between. In DNA form, the CDR3 reads TGTGCCACCAGCATCAGGGACATCGCTAGCACAGATACGCAGTATTTT. Protein product: CATSIRDIASTDTQYF.

This clone was observed once. The chain couples TRBV5-6 to TRBJ2-7, with unresolved D. V lost 5 bases and J 3 bases, leaving 12 bases between the germline ends. The germline CDR1 and CDR2 sequences are SGHDT and YYEEEE. CDR3 size: 13 residues. The CDR3 here is CASSSGVNYEQYF. CDR3 coding DNA: TGTGCCAGCAGTTCGGGCGTAAACTACGAGCAGTACTTC.

The chain carries TRBV21-1 and TRBJ2-7; the DNA was not compared with TRBD1, the D call given in the table. TRBV21-1 is a listed pseudogene. The CDR3 length is 14 residues. The CDR3 DNA reads TGTGCCAGCGGACAACGGACAGGATGCCCCGAGCAGTACTTC. Its protein product is CASGQRTGCPEQYF.

As DNA, the CDR3 is TGTGCCAGCAGTTACCTGGGAGGCACTGAAGCTTTCTTT. Protein sequence: CASSYLGGTEAFF. The chain couples TRBV6-4 to TRBJ1-1; D is uncertain. The CDR3 spans 13 residues. Germline V gene lookup returns CDR1 MRHNA and CDR2 SNTAGT. Trimming stripped 5 bases from V and 4 bases from J, with 11 bases between.

The V and J genes are TRBV7-2 and TRBJ1-6; 9 nucleotides match TRBD1. The CDR3 sequence is 17 residues long. After removal of 5 bases from V and 8 bases from J, the junction contained 13 bases not matched to a gene. CDR1 and CDR2 (germline): SGHTA, FQGNSA. The CDR3 DNA reads as TGTGCCAGCAGCGCCAGCGCCGGGACAGGGATTTATTCACCCCTCCACTTT. Translated, it gives CASSASAGTGIYSPLHF.

In regard to this clone: At one end the junction does not follow the germline gene, possibly because of a read error. The gene calls are TRBV5-4 and TRBJ2-7; the match to TRBD2 covers 8 bases. CDR3 length: 15 amino acids. Germline V CDR1 and CDR2: SGHNT, YYREEE (reference sequence). Written as DNA, the CDR3 is TGCGCCAGCAGCCAAGGGCGGGGGGCCTCCTACGAGCAGTACTTC. Its protein is CASSQGRGASYEQYF.

The V and J genes are TRBV2 and TRBJ2-7; 8 nucleotides line up with TRBD1. The junction had 3 bases not matched to a gene; V was cut back by 3 bases and J by 2 bases. CDR3 length: 14 amino acids. Germline V gene data show CDR1 as SNHLY and CDR2 as FYNNEI. DNA of the CDR3: TGTGCCAGCAGTGATAGGACAGGGACCTACGAGCAGTACTTC. It encodes CASSDRTGTYEQYF.

On this clone: This specimen includes other DNA sequences encoding the same CDR3. CDR3 sequence: CASSPRRGTEAFF. The CDR3 coding sequence is TGTGCCAGCAGTCCGCGGAGGGGAACTGAAGCTTTCTTT. The chain uses TRBV27 and TRBJ1-1; tentatively, D is TRBD1 (5 bases). The ends were cut back, 5 bases at V and 5 bases at J, with 12 bases in the middle. The CDR3 loop spans 13 amino acids. Germline V lookup: CDR1 MNHEY, CDR2 SMNVEV (reference sequence).

This clone has only one observation. CDR3 region: CASSVGYEQYF. The DNA for the CDR3 is TGTGCCAGCAGTGTCGGCTACGAGCAGTACTTC. This chain connects TRBV6-1 to TRBJ2-7; D remains unclear. This CDR3 is built from 11 residues. V lost 4 bases and J 3 bases, leaving 4 bases between the germline ends. Per the germline V gene, CDR1 is MNHNS and CDR2 is SASEGT.

This chain links TRBV19 with TRBJ1-1; D is unclear. CDR1 LNHDA and CDR2 SQIVND come from the germline V gene (reference sequence). The CDR3 covers 12 residues. Trimming left V 8 bases short and J 1 base short, with 8 bases between. The CDR3 protein is CASHAGNTEAFF. The CDR3 coding sequence is TGTGCCAGTCATGCCGGGAACACTGAAGCTTTCTTT.

The chain links TRBV4-1 to TRBJ2-1, with unresolved D. CDR1 is MGHRA, CDR2 YSYEKL, per germline. The CDR3 runs 14 residues. The V gene lost 5 bases and the J gene lost 8 bases, with 16 bases spanning the gap. The CDR3 loop reads CASSTTGQGYEQFF. As DNA, the CDR3 is TGCGCCAGCAGCACAACCGGTCAAGGCTATGAGCAGTTCTTC.

The genes are TRBV7-2 and TRBJ2-3, with D perhaps matching TRBD2 (6 bases). There are 14 residues in the CDR3. Trimming cost V 4 bases and J 6 bases, with 14 bases left between them. Per germline, CDR1 SGHTA and CDR2 FQGNSA. CDR3 amino acids: CASSWRVIADTQYF. CDR3 sequence (DNA): TGTGCCAGCAGCTGGAGGGTTATAGCGGATACGCAGTATTTT.

This chain connects TRBV7-3 to TRBJ1-5; 7 positions match TRBD1. Germline CDR1 SGHTA, CDR2 FQGTGA. The CDR3 totals 15 residues. V lost 2 bases and J lost 5; bases outside the gene matches: 6. The CDR3: CASSLGGQNDQPQHF. CDR3 bases: TGTGCCAGCAGCTTAGGGGGACAGAACGATCAGCCCCAGCATTTT.

CDR3 bases: TGCAGTGCCAGGAGGGGGGGTTCCCTCCACTTT. Translation: CSARRGGSLHF. The chain couples TRBV20-1 to TRBJ1-6, with TRBD1 as a possible D gene (6 bases). Trimming took off 6 bases at V and 14 bases at J, with 14 bases between the two ends. This CDR3 comprises 11 residues. Germline V CDR1 and CDR2: DFQATT, SNEGSKA (reference sequence).

In this sample, this clone turned up a few times. The chain couples TRBV11-2 to TRBJ2-7; possible D gene TRBD1, 8 bases. Trimming stripped 2 bases from V and 2 bases from J, with 13 bases between. Germline assignment: CDR1 SGHAT and CDR2 FQNNGV. CDR3 length equals 15 residues. Here the CDR3 reads CASSLNTGGAYEQYF. The CDR3 region has the DNA TGTGCCAGCAGCTTAAATACAGGGGGGGCCTACGAGCAGTACTTC.

In this sample, this clone turned up once. As DNA, the CDR3 is TGTGCCTGGAGCGGCGTGACAGTAGGAAGCGAGCAGTACTTC. It translates to CAWSGVTVGSEQYF. The chain recombines TRBV30 with TRBJ2-7; a weak D match, TRBD1 (5 bases). From germline, CDR1 is GTSNPN and CDR2 SVGIG (reference sequence). V shed 3 bases and J shed 6 bases, with 18 bases lying between them. This CDR3 is 14 amino acids long.

The genes are TRBV28 and TRBJ2-2; TRBD2 matches 10 bases. Trimming at V came to 6 bases and at J to 4 bases, leaving 5 bases not matched to a gene. The CDR3 covers 15 residues. Germline V CDR1 and CDR2: MDHEN, SYDVKM. CDR3 loop: CASSLTSGATGELFF. In DNA form, the CDR3 reads TGTGCCAGCAGCCTTACTAGCGGGGCCACCGGGGAGCTGTTTTTT.

In its sample, this clone was seen once. J is TRBJ2-2 and V is TRBV2, with 11 positions matching TRBD2. The germline V gene encodes CDR1 SNHLY and CDR2 FYNNEI. The CDR3 covers 20 residues. The V segment lost 7 bases and the J segment 0 bases; nucleotides outside the gene matches: 16. This CDR3 reads CASTPGGGLAVNANTGELFF. DNA for the CDR3: TGTGCCAGCACCCCGGGGGGGGGACTAGCGGTGAACGCGAACACCGGGGAGCTGTTTTTT.

The rearrangement joins TRBV7-8 to TRBJ2-2; TRBD2 might be the D (7 bases). The CDR3 sequence is 16 residues long. The ends were cut back, 6 bases at V and 7 bases at J, with 21 bases in the middle. Germline V gives CDR1 SGHVS, CDR2 FQNEAQ. The CDR3 protein is CASSHEGGRVDGELFF. The CDR3 bases are TGTGCCAGCAGTCACGAGGGGGGGCGCGTAGACGGGGAGCTGTTTTTT.

This clone has only a few counts. The DNA of the CDR3 is TGTGCCAGCAAAAGGACGGACTCCTACAATGAGCAGTTCTTC. This encodes CASKRTDSYNEQFF. The genes are TRBV7-9 and TRBJ2-1; D gene uncertain. The CDR3 sequence is 14 residues long. With 7 bases removed from V and 0 bases from J, the gap between germline ends came to 10 bases. CDR1 is SEHNR, CDR2 FQNEAQ, per germline (reference sequence).

This clone occurred many times. V gene TRBV9 combines with J gene TRBJ2-7; D call uncertain. The V and J ends lost 3 bases and 7 bases respectively, with 8 bases between them. Germline values: CDR1 SGDLS, CDR2 YYNGEE. This CDR3 region has 11 residues. The CDR3 sequence is CASSDMSEQYF. CDR3 sequence (DNA): TGTGCCAGCAGCGACATGAGTGAGCAGTACTTC. Using reference TRBV9 and TRBJ2-7 for the parts outside the CDR3, the full variable domain is DSGVTQTPKHLITATGQRVTLRCSPRSGDLSVYWYQQSLDQGLQFLIQYYNGEERAKGNILERFSAQQFPDLHSELNLSSLELGDSALYFCASSDMSEQYFGPGTRLTVT.

This clone was detected only a few times. The chain is built from TRBV21-1 and TRBJ1-5. TRBV21-1 is tagged as a pseudogene. This CDR3 region has 15 residues. CDR3 amino acids: CASSKILNRDQPQHF. The CDR3 DNA reads TGTGCCAGCAGCAAAATACTCAACCGGGACCAGCCCCAGCATTTT.

This clone was recorded a few times. The chain is built from TRBV6-6 and TRBJ2-1; D possibly uses TRBD1 or TRBD2 (5 bases each). Germline V gene data show CDR1 as MNHNY and CDR2 as SVGAGI (reference sequence). V shed 1 base and J shed 7 bases, with 8 bases lying between them. CDR3 length: 13 residues. The CDR3 nucleotides read TGTGCCAGCAGTTACTTTGGGGGTAATGAGCAGTTCTTC. Protein sequence: CASSYFGGNEQFF.

The chain employs TRBV4-2 and TRBJ1-2; no firm D call. Germline V gene data show CDR1 as LGHNA and CDR2 as YNFKEQ. This CDR3 is 12 amino acids long. Deletions cut 6 bases from V and 8 bases from J, with 13 bases between. The CDR3 is CASSSATLGYTF. CDR3 in DNA: TGTGCCAGCAGTTCGGCCACGTTAGGCTACACCTTC.

This clone was recorded a few times. The chain joins TRBV9 to TRBJ2-2; 12 bases align to TRBD2. Germline CDR1 SGDLS, CDR2 YYNGEE. The CDR3 sequence is 16 residues long. After removal of 0 bases from V and 10 bases from J, the junction contained 7 bases not matched to a gene. CDR3 DNA sequence: TGTGCCAGCAGCGTAGGGACTAGCGGGGCAGGAGTGGAGCTGTTTTTT. Amino acid sequence: CASSVGTSGAGVELFF.

This chain joins TRBV11-3 and TRBJ2-3, with D perhaps matching TRBD2 (5 bases). The germline V and J ends were trimmed by 4 bases and 5 bases, with 10 bases remaining between them. The germline gives CDR1 SGHNT, CDR2 YENEEA. The CDR3 length is 13 residues. CDR3 in DNA: TGTGCCAGCAGCTCCTACGGGGAAGATACGCAGTATTTT. It translates to CASSSYGEDTQYF.

This chain uses TRBV19 with TRBJ1-1, with 9 bases lining up with TRBD1. V was pared by 5 bases and J by 10 bases, with 8 bases of the junction left unmatched. The germline V gene has CDR1 LNHDA and CDR2 SQIVND (reference sequence). This CDR3 contains 13 residues. DNA of the CDR3: TGTGCCAGTAGTTTACAGGGGGCAGCAGGAGCTTTCTTT. Translated, it gives CASSLQGAAGAFF.